This TCR beta chain was retrieved from a study of T cells in Graves' hyperthyroidism and ophthalmopathy. Study-wide results and caveats: Ophthalmopathy got predicted by the model a median approximately 6.4 months before its onset. Most clonotypes expanded in the thyroid (above 0.001) were also present in blood.

This CDR3 region has 11 residues. V lost 4 bases to trimming and J lost 4 bases, with 7 bases between them. Germline V gene lookup returns CDR1 SQVTM and CDR2 ANQGSEA. Stable disease denoted Graves' hyperthyroidism without ophthalmopathy progression within 18 months. Among the patients, aged 18 to 65, hyperthyroidism was newly diagnosed and had lasted under 2 months. Regions amplified from RNA transcripts were the TCR beta CDR3 regions. HTBI primers drove first-round RT-PCR of the TCR CDR3. MiXCR, applied by TCRdb to the multiplex PCR reads, yields one record per CDR3 protein. This sample carries roughly 200,000 distinct CDR3 sequences, 15% to 20% of them seen once, and the ten largest clones take about two fifths. As concerns this clonotype: Its antigen is undetermined.

The chain links TRBV29-1 to TRBJ1-2; D unresolved. The TCR sequence derives from a man aged 35 to 55 with Graves' hyperthyroidism. The sequencing input was blood. CDR3: CSVGVGYGYTF. The CDR3 DNA is TGCAGCGTTGGAGTCGGCTATGGCTACACCTTC.